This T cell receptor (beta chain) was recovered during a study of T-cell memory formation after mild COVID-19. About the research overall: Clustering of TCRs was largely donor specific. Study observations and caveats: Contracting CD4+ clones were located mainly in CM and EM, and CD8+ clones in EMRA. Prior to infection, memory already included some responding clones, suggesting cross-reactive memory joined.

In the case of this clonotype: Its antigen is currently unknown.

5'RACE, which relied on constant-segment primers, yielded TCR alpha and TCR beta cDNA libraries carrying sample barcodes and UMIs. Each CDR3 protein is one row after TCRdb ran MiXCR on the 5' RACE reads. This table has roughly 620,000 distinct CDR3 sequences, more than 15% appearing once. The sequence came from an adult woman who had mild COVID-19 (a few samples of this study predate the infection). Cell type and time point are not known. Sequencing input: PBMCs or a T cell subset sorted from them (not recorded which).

CDR3 region: CASMRLPGETQYF. The CDR3 bases are TGTGCCAGCATGCGGTTACCGGGAGAGACCCAGTACTTC. The chain couples TRBV28 to TRBJ2-5; D ambiguous. CDR1 is MDHEN and CDR2 is SYDVKM in the germline V gene. The CDR3 contains 13 residues. Trimming shortened V by 7 bases and J by 4 bases, and 13 bases separated the two germline ends.